This is a list of T cell receptor beta chains from one sample in a study of neurological immune-mediated disorders. TCRdb fed the 5' RACE reads into MiXCR, producing one record per CDR3 protein. Among about 59,000 distinct CDR3 sequences, 9.5% to 15% were seen once, and the ten largest hold 9.5% to 12%. The sample consisted of PBMCs. All receptors derive from a woman between 55 and 75 years old with HTLV-1-associated myelopathy (HAM/TSP). The CDR3 runs from the conserved cysteine through the conserved F or W. A D gene is named only where the DNA matches it firmly. Clone size is shown for a subset of rows, as once, few, many or a class of expanded clone.

size: many; J: TRBJ2-3; D: -; V: TRBV20-1; CDR3: CSARVIIGPDTQYF; DNA: TGCAGTGCTAGAGTGATTATCGGCCCAGATACGCAGTATTTT
size: many; J: TRBJ2-7; D: TRBD2; V: TRBV27; CDR3: CASSFTASGRNYEQYF; DNA: TGTGCCAGCAGTTTTACGGCTAGCGGGAGGAATTACGAGCAGTACTTC
size: many; J: TRBJ2-2; D: -; V: TRBV6-4; CDR3: CASSDLNTGELFF; DNA: TGTGCCAGCAGTGACTTGAACACCGGGGAGCTGTTTTTT
size: many; J: TRBJ1-5; D: -; V: TRBV5-5; CDR3: CASSRGPSDQPQHF; DNA: TGTGCCAGCAGCCGGGGGCCCTCCGATCAGCCCCAGCATTTT
size: many; J: TRBJ2-3; D: TRBD1; V: TRBV5-1; CDR3: CASSPRQGMDTQYF; DNA: TGCGCCAGCAGCCCCCGACAGGGAATGGATACGCAGTATTTT
size: many; J: TRBJ2-3; D: -; V: TRBV20-1; CDR3: CSARDNGRGTDTQYF; DNA: TGCAGTGCTAGAGATAACGGGAGAGGCACAGATACGCAGTATTTT
size: many; J: TRBJ2-3; D: -; V: TRBV5-1; CDR3: CASSLEPTTGPDTQYF; DNA: TGCGCCAGCAGCTTGGAACCAACGACCGGCCCAGATACGCAGTATTTT
size: many; J: TRBJ2-7; D: TRBD2; V: TRBV5-1; CDR3: CASSSGTSGSNEQYF; DNA: TGCGCCAGCAGCTCAGGGACTAGCGGGAGCAACGAGCAGTACTTC
size: many; J: TRBJ2-1; D: -; V: TRBV10-1; CDR3: CASSESGLNYNEQFF; DNA: TGCGCCAGCAGTGAGTCAGGGCTGAATTACAATGAGCAGTTCTTC
size: many; J: TRBJ2-1; D: -; V: TRBV7-2; CDR3: CASSLSEIMRDDEQFF; DNA: TGTGCCAGCAGCTTATCGGAAATCATGCGGGACGATGAGCAGTTCTTC
size: many; J: TRBJ2-3; D: TRBD2; V: TRBV2; CDR3: CASRGTSTPDTQYF; DNA: TGTGCCAGCAGAGGGACTAGCACCCCAGATACGCAGTATTTT
size: many; J: TRBJ2-1; D: TRBD1; V: TRBV20-1; CDR3: CSAKGQDNYNEQFF; DNA: TGCAGTGCTAAAGGACAGGACAACTACAATGAGCAGTTCTTC
size: -; J: TRBJ2-1; D: TRBD2; V: TRBV12-3/TRBV12-4; CDR3: CASSFEREVSDEQFF; DNA: TGTGCCAGCAGTTTCGAGCGGGAGGTCAGCGATGAGCAGTTCTTC
size: many; J: TRBJ2-2; D: -; V: TRBV9; CDR3: CASSVGSSAEANTGELFF; DNA: TGTGCCAGCAGCGTAGGGTCTAGCGCAGAGGCGAACACCGGGGAGCTGTTTTTT
size: many; J: TRBJ2-2; D: TRBD1; V: TRBV18; CDR3: CASSPPSGTGKNTGELFF; DNA: TGTGCCAGCTCACCACCCTCTGGGACAGGGAAGAACACCGGGGAGCTGTTTTTT
size: once; J: TRBJ2-6; D: -; V: TRBV5-5; CDR3: CASSIQAGSGANVLTF; DNA: TGTGCCAGCAGCATTCAAGCAGGGTCCGGGGCCAACGTCCTGACTTTC
size: many; J: TRBJ2-7; D: -; V: TRBV20-1; CDR3: CSATRTGLPYEQYF; DNA: TGCAGTGCTACCCGAACGGGACTCCCGTACGAGCAGTACTTC
size: many; J: TRBJ2-2; D: -; V: TRBV15; CDR3: CATSRGAVTNTGELFF; DNA: TGTGCCACCAGCAGAGGCGCAGTTACGAACACCGGGGAGCTGTTTTTT
size: many; J: TRBJ1-4; D: -; V: TRBV4-2; CDR3: CASSQATIGEKLFF; DNA: TGTGCCAGCAGCCAAGCGACAATCGGGGAAAAACTGTTTTTT
size: few; J: TRBJ1-2; D: -; V: TRBV5-1; CDR3: CASSLVGGDYGYTF; DNA: TGCGCCAGCAGCCTCGTGGGCGGAGACTATGGCTACACCTTC
size: many; J: TRBJ1-1; D: -; V: TRBV20-1; CDR3: CSARESGDTEAFF; DNA: TGCAGTGCTAGAGAATCGGGAGACACTGAAGCTTTCTTT
size: many; J: TRBJ2-7; D: -; V: TRBV15; CDR3: CATSNPGGDRTFSYEQYF; DNA: TGTGCCACCAGCAACCCCGGTGGGGATAGGACTTTCTCCTACGAGCAGTACTTC
size: many; J: TRBJ2-3; D: -; V: TRBV10-3; CDR3: CAISESGDTQYF; DNA: TGTGCCATCAGTGAGTCTGGGGATACGCAGTATTTT
size: many; J: TRBJ1-4; D: -; V: TRBV4-1; CDR3: CASSQARTARATNEKLFF; DNA: TGCGCCAGCAGCCAGGCTAGGACAGCCCGGGCAACTAATGAAAAACTGTTTTTT
size: many; J: TRBJ2-7; D: TRBD2; V: TRBV20-1; CDR3: CSARGRLATYEQYF; DNA: TGCAGTGCTAGAGGCCGACTAGCGACTTACGAGCAGTACTTC
size: many; J: TRBJ2-2; D: -; V: TRBV27; CDR3: CASSLATGELFF; DNA: TGTGCCAGCAGTTTGGCGACCGGGGAGCTGTTTTTT
size: many; J: TRBJ2-3; D: TRBD2; V: TRBV6-5; CDR3: CASSYRAGGPLRTDTQYF; DNA: TGTGCCAGCAGTTACAGGGCGGGAGGGCCTCTACGCACAGATACGCAGTATTTT
size: -; J: TRBJ1-1; D: -; V: TRBV14; CDR3: CASSLGPGAGEAFF; DNA: TGTGCCAGCAGCCTCGGCCCGGGGGCCGGGGAAGCTTTCTTT
size: many; J: TRBJ2-7; D: -; V: TRBV5-1; CDR3: CASSAQGGGYEQYF; DNA: TGCGCCAGCAGCGCCCAGGGAGGGGGCTACGAGCAGTACTTC
size: many; J: TRBJ1-2; D: TRBD1; V: TRBV5-1; CDR3: CASMGQGVPSGYTF; DNA: TGCGCCAGCATGGGACAGGGGGTACCCTCTGGCTACACCTTC
size: many; J: TRBJ2-6; D: -; V: TRBV11-2; CDR3: CASSDAYYAGANVLTF; DNA: TGTGCCAGCAGCGACGCTTATTATGCTGGGGCCAACGTCCTGACTTTC
size: many; J: TRBJ2-7; D: TRBD1; V: TRBV27; CDR3: CASSPRQGSYEQYF; DNA: TGTGCCAGCAGTCCCCGACAGGGCTCCTACGAGCAGTACTTC
size: many; J: TRBJ2-2; D: -; V: TRBV5-1; CDR3: CASSLAGITGELFF; DNA: TGCGCCAGCAGCTTGGCAGGGATAACCGGGGAGCTGTTTTTT
size: many; J: TRBJ2-2; D: TRBD2; V: TRBV15; CDR3: CATEIWLAENTGELFF; DNA: TGTGCCACCGAAATTTGGCTAGCGGAGAACACCGGGGAGCTGTTTTTT
size: few; J: TRBJ2-1; D: -; V: TRBV10-3; CDR3: CAISVTEYNEQFF; DNA: TGTGCCATCAGTGTAACAGAGTACAATGAGCAGTTCTTC
size: -; J: TRBJ2-7; D: TRBD1; V: TRBV5-1; CDR3: CASSHGTDSYEQYF; DNA: TGCGCCAGCAGCCATGGGACAGACTCCTACGAGCAGTACTTC
size: many; J: TRBJ1-1; D: -; V: TRBV11-2; CDR3: CASSPHGGLNTEAFF; DNA: TGTGCCAGCAGCCCTCACGGGGGATTAAACACTGAAGCTTTCTTT
size: many; J: TRBJ1-1; D: -; V: TRBV28; CDR3: CASSPGTPLNTEAFF; DNA: TGTGCCAGCAGTCCCGGGACACCCTTGAACACTGAAGCTTTCTTT
size: many; J: TRBJ2-6; D: -; V: TRBV20-1; CDR3: CSASGRVTGANVLTF; DNA: TGCAGTGCTAGCGGCAGGGTAACAGGGGCCAACGTCCTGACTTTC
size: many; J: TRBJ1-3; D: -; V: TRBV7-9; CDR3: CASSFFGVVEFGNTIYF; DNA: TGTGCCAGCAGCTTTTTCGGGGTCGTTGAGTTTGGAAACACCATATATTTT
size: many; J: TRBJ1-2; D: -; V: TRBV5-1; CDR3: CASSLSQGTNGYTF; DNA: TGCGCCAGCAGCTTGTCCCAGGGGACGAATGGCTACACCTTC
size: many; J: TRBJ2-7; D: -; V: TRBV14; CDR3: CASSQDLVSEQYF; DNA: TGTGCCAGCAGCCAAGATCTAGTTAGCGAGCAGTACTTC
size: few; J: TRBJ2-1; D: TRBD2; V: TRBV5-1; CDR3: CASSLTSGRISYNEQFF; DNA: TGCGCCAGCAGCTTGACTAGCGGGAGGATCTCCTACAATGAGCAGTTCTTC
size: many; J: TRBJ2-1; D: TRBD2; V: TRBV25-1; CDR3: CASSGAGAGESEQFF; DNA: TGTGCCAGCAGTGGCGCGGGAGCGGGCGAAAGTGAGCAGTTCTTC
size: many; J: TRBJ1-4; D: TRBD1; V: TRBV7-8; CDR3: CASSHRRTGRNEKLFF; DNA: TGTGCCAGCAGCCACCGAAGGACAGGGAGAAATGAAAAACTGTTTTTT
size: many; J: TRBJ2-1; D: -; V: TRBV20-1; CDR3: CSAHNPGLYNEQFF; DNA: TGCAGTGCTCATAACCCGGGGCTTTACAATGAGCAGTTCTTC
size: -; J: TRBJ1-1; D: TRBD1; V: TRBV7-9; CDR3: CASSDRVAAEAFF; DNA: TGTGCCAGCAGCGACAGGGTGGCCGCTGAAGCTTTCTTT